This T cell receptor (beta chain) was sequenced during a study of shared clonotypes between healthy human individuals. In the study overall: Donors had three CD4 naive, three CD4 memory, two CD8 naive and one CD8 memory plate apiece.

The method was immunoSEQ multiplex PCR; TCRdb's version includes in-frame clones alone and lacks a portion of them. The sample shows 2 million to 3 million clones, 93% of them seen only once. Study donors comprised healthy, HIV-negative adults devoid of recent acute infection or vaccination. Donors comprised only Caucasian adults living in Nashville, Tennessee. The CDR3 sequence is 16 residues long. Trimming removed 1 base from V and 0 bases from J, with 11 bases in between. The germline gives CDR1 LGHNA, CDR2 YNFKEQ. The sequence was obtained from a man younger than 35 in good health. Some clones in this sample may be carry-over from other donors' samples. Sequencing used naive CD4+ T cells from PBMCs. Subset given: CD45RA+ positively selected. The chain recombines TRBV4-2 with TRBJ2-3; D is perhaps TRBD1 or TRBD2 (5 bases each). In DNA form, the CDR3 reads TGTGCCAGCAGCCAAGGAGGGACCCTTAGCACAGATACGCAGTATTTT. Amino acids: CASSQGGTLSTDTQYF.